These 17 T cell receptor beta chains were all obtained from the same sample, sequenced in a study of T cell responses to AZD1222 COVID-19 vaccine. Clones were sequenced by immunoSEQ multiplex PCR, and TCRdb holds only the in-frame ones, with some missing. This table has 100,000 to 120,000 clones, roughly 90% appearing once. Sample: peripheral blood, taken on day 0 of AZD1222 vaccination. The receptors were gathered from an adult in good health.

The chain recombines TRBV12-3 or TRBV12-4 with TRBJ1-2; D perhaps matches TRBD1 (6 bases). CDR3 length: 13 residues. V was cut by 3 bases and J by 6 bases, with 11 bases left in between. The CDR3 protein is CASSLSQGNGYTF. CDR3 coding DNA: TGTGCCAGCAGTTTGTCTCAGGGGAATGGCTACACCTTC.

The genes are TRBV15 and TRBJ1-6, with TRBD1 matching 8 bases. The J segment lost 7 bases and the V segment lost 6 bases, leaving 2 bases of the junction unmatched. The CDR3 totals 13 residues. Germline lookup yields CDR1 LNHNV and CDR2 YYDKDF (reference sequence). The CDR3 loop reads CATRQGVNSPLHF. CDR3 nucleotides: TGTGCCACCAGACAGGGGGTAAATTCACCCCTCCACTTT.

The chain employs TRBV28 and TRBJ2-2, with D uncertain. The CDR3 spans 12 residues. V was cut by 6 bases and J by 8 bases, with 10 bases left in between. Germline V gene data show CDR1 as MDHEN and CDR2 as SYDVKM. The CDR3 loop is CASSWATGELFF. Here the CDR3 DNA reads TGTGCCAGCAGCTGGGCGACTGGGGAGCTGTTTTTT.

The rearrangement links TRBV5-5 to TRBJ1-3; 8 positions agree with TRBD1. CDR3 size: 15 residues. Trimming cost V 4 bases and J 4 bases; bases outside gene matches: 7. Per the germline V gene, CDR1 is SGHKS and CDR2 is YYEKEE (reference sequence). This CDR3 is CASSLDRVNGNTIYF. The CDR3 nucleotides read TGTGCCAGCAGCCTGGACAGGGTGAACGGAAACACCATATATTTT. Full variable domain (outside the CDR3, taken from reference TRBV5-5 and TRBJ1-3): DAGVTQSPTHLIKTRGQQVTLRCSPISGHKSVSWYQQVLGQGPQFIFQYYEKEERGRGNFPDRFSARQFPNYSSELNVNALLLGDSALYLCASSLDRVNGNTIYFGEGSWLTVV.

V gene TRBV6-5 combines with J gene TRBJ2-7, with D hard to call. Trimming removed 2 bases at V and 2 bases at J, with 7 bases between. The CDR3 covers 13 residues. The germline V gene encodes CDR1 MNHEY and CDR2 SVGAGI. The CDR3 nucleotides read TGTGCCAGCAGTTACGGAGACACCTACGAGCAGTACTTC. This encodes CASSYGDTYEQYF.

The rearrangement joins TRBV6-5 to TRBJ1-4; 9 bases fit TRBD1. The CDR3 has 14 amino acids. Losses at the gene ends were 4 bases for V and 7 bases for J; bases not matched to a gene: 4. Germline assignment: CDR1 MNHEY and CDR2 SVGAGI. CDR3 residues: CASSSGTGPEKLFF. The CDR3 DNA sequence: TGTGCCAGCAGTTCCGGGACAGGGCCTGAAAAACTGTTTTTT.

The chain couples TRBV5-6 to TRBJ2-3; a possible D gene is TRBD2 (7 bases). V lost 1 base, J lost 1 base, and 13 bases lay in between. This CDR3 is built from 16 residues. CDR1 is SGHDT and CDR2 is YYEEEE in the germline V gene. The CDR3 coding sequence is TGTGCCAGCAGCTTGATCGGGGGGCGCCGCACAGATACGCAGTATTTT. This sequence encodes CASSLIGGRRTDTQYF.

The chain links TRBV23-1 to TRBJ1-5; D not certain. TRBV23-1 is an open reading frame, and its role is uncertain. CDR3 length equals 15 residues. The ends were cut back, 4 bases at V and 6 bases at J, with 16 bases in the middle. CDR3 DNA sequence: TGCGCCAGCAGTCGTTCTGTTGGTTATTGTCAGCCCCAGCATTTT. Residues: CASSRSVGYCQPQHF.

The chain has TRBV6-5 and TRBJ2-7; perhaps TRBD1 as D (7 bases). The CDR3 runs to 16 residues. Germline V gives CDR1 MNHEY, CDR2 SVGAGI. The V gene lost 0 bases and the J gene lost 0 bases, with 12 bases spanning the gap. CDR3 residues: CASSYSTGDSSYEQYF. The CDR3 coding sequence is TGTGCCAGCAGTTACTCGACGGGGGACAGCTCCTACGAGCAGTACTTC.

This chain links TRBV28 with TRBJ2-3; D is tentatively TRBD1 or TRBD2 (5 bases each). The CDR3 is 15 residues long. The germline CDR1 and CDR2 sequences are MDHEN and SYDVKM. V lost 4 bases and J lost 7, with 18 bases in between. CDR3 sequence reads: CASSSQDRGRYTQYF. The CDR3, as DNA: TGTGCCAGCAGTTCCCAAGACCGGGGCAGATATACGCAGTATTTT.

The genes are TRBV7-2 and TRBJ1-5; D is perhaps TRBD1 (6 bases). CDR1 is SGHTA, CDR2 FQGNSA, per germline. Trimming took 0 bases from V and 6 from J, leaving 15 bases between them. The length of the CDR3 is 16 residues. CDR3 amino acids: CASSLALPGAGQPQHF. The CDR3 DNA reads as TGTGCCAGCAGCTTAGCGCTCCCGGGGGCCGGTCAGCCCCAGCATTTT.

This clone was counted a single time. The genes are TRBV5-1 and TRBJ2-1, with D possibly matching TRBD1 (5 bases). The CDR3 spans 15 residues. Germline CDR1 and CDR2: SGHRS and YFSETQ. Trimming left V 0 bases short and J 6 bases short, with 13 bases between. CDR3 region: CASSLVLQGSNEQFF. CDR3 DNA sequence: TGCGCCAGCAGCTTGGTTCTCCAGGGCTCCAATGAGCAGTTCTTC.

The chain employs TRBV7-8 and TRBJ2-1; D might be TRBD2 (5 bases). Germline lookup yields CDR1 SGHVS and CDR2 FQNEAQ. There are 18 residues in the CDR3. Trimming stripped 0 bases from V and 0 bases from J, with 15 bases between. The CDR3 reads CASSLARVARSSYNEQFF. In nucleotides, the CDR3 is TGTGCCAGCAGCTTAGCGAGGGTAGCGCGGAGCTCCTACAATGAGCAGTTCTTC.

The rearrangement uses TRBV14 and TRBJ1-5; the D is unclear. Germline V gene lookup returns CDR1 SGHDN and CDR2 FVKESK. Trimming took off 1 base at V and 5 bases at J, with 3 bases between the two ends. This CDR3 region has 12 residues. The CDR3 loop is CASSQGYQPQHF. The CDR3 DNA is TGTGCCAGCAGCCAAGGGTATCAGCCCCAGCATTTT.

The chain links TRBV12-3 or TRBV12-4 to TRBJ1-5; the D gene is possibly TRBD1 (5 bases). Trimming left V 0 bases short and J 7 bases short, with 7 bases between. The CDR3 contains 13 residues. This chain's CDR3 is CASSLARAQPQHF. The DNA for the CDR3 is TGTGCCAGCAGTTTAGCCAGGGCCCAGCCCCAGCATTTT.

The chain carries TRBV7-2 and TRBJ1-5; unclear D gene. Trimming stripped 1 base from V and 6 bases from J, with 10 bases between. Germline V gives CDR1 SGHTA, CDR2 FQGNSA. The CDR3 extends over 14 amino acids. CDR3 DNA: TGTGCCAGCAGCTTAGGGGGAGGAGGTCAGCCCCAGCATTTT. The encoded protein is CASSLGGGGQPQHF.

The chain carries TRBV7-2 and TRBJ1-1, with 11 bases lining up with TRBD1. CDR1 SGHTA and CDR2 FQGNSA come from the germline V gene. The length of the CDR3 is 17 residues. The ends lost 5 bases at V and 5 bases at J; junction bases unmatched: 13. In DNA form, the CDR3 reads TGTGCCAGCAGCCCAAGAGGGACAGGGGGTTTGAGTACTGAAGCTTTCTTT. It codes for CASSPRGTGGLSTEAFF.